What follows describes a single T cell receptor (beta chain). Its specificity is unknown. This specimen comes from a study of radiation and T cells in renal cell carcinoma. Time point denoted: blood 2 weeks post-SBRT. The treatment: 15 Gy SBRT to primary tumor, nephrectomy 4 weeks later. Method: immunoSEQ multiplex PCR; TCRdb's copy keeps in-frame clones and lacks some. This table has roughly 130,000 clones, approximately 90% appearing once. Overall study results and limits: Without pretreatment biopsies, baseline tumor clonotype presence was undetermined.

Source: blood, taken from a patient whose treatment included radiotherapy and nephrectomy. The sequence derives from a woman aged 65 to 85 with renal cell carcinoma.

DNA of the CDR3: TGCAGCGTTCCTCGACAGGGTCCCGAAGGCTACACCTTC. Amino acid sequence: CSVPRQGPEGYTF. The chain couples TRBV29-1 to TRBJ1-2, with TRBD1 identical over 7 bases. Germline CDR1 reads SQVTM; CDR2 reads ANQGSEA. The CDR3 runs to 13 residues. The junction had 11 bases not matched to a gene; V was cut back by 5 bases and J by 8 bases. Full variable domain (missing parts from reference TRBV29-1 and TRBJ1-2): SAVISQKPSRDICQRGTSLTIQCQVDSQVTMMFWYRQQPGQSLTLIATANQGSEATYESGFVIDKFPISRPNLTFSTLTVSNMSPEDSSIYLCSVPRQGPEGYTFGSGTRLTVV.